This is a list of T cell receptor beta chains from one sample in a study of CD8+ T cells in alopecia areata. Clones were read by immunoSEQ multiplex PCR, and TCRdb kept only the in-frame ones, dropping some. The top ten hold approximately 21% of the sample, which has about 7,400 clones, less than 75% seen once. Sequencing used skin, obtained at week 0. The receptor source for this set is a human donor with alopecia areata. Each CDR3 is given with its conserved first and last residue. A D gene is named only where the DNA matches it firmly. Clone size is stated in some rows and not others, as once, few, many or a class when expanded.

V,D,size,J,DNA,CDR3
TRBV7-9,-,-,TRBJ2-3,TGTGCCAGCAGCCCCTGGACAGACACAGATACGCAGTATTTT,CASSPWTDTDTQYF
TRBV30,-,once,TRBJ1-3,TGTGCCTGTCCCGGACGCAAGCTCGGCTCTGGAAACACCATATATTTT,CACPGRKLGSGNTIYF
TRBV9,TRBD2,few,TRBJ2-3,TGTGCCAGCAGCCTCAGCGGGGGGGGTGCAGATACGCAGTATTTT,CASSLSGGGADTQYF
TRBV7-6,-,-,TRBJ2-4,TGTGCCAGCAGCTTAGACCGTCCGTCGGGGGGCTCGCTAGCCAAAAACATTCAGTACTTC,CASSLDRPSGGSLAKNIQYF
TRBV13,-,-,TRBJ2-5,TGTGCCAGCAAGTTGGCGGAGTCAGAGACCCAGTACTTC,CASKLAESETQYF
TRBV2,TRBD2,-,TRBJ2-1,TGTGCCAGCCCGGGGCTAGCGGGGGCCAGCTCCTACAATGAGCAGTTCTTC,CASPGLAGASSYNEQFF
TRBV7-9,-,-,TRBJ2-5,TGTGCCAGCAGCCATGACCGGAACAGAGAGACCCAGTACTTC,CASSHDRNRETQYF
TRBV5-1,-,-,TRBJ2-3,TGCGCCAGCAGCTTGTTGACGGGGCCTAGCACAGATACGCAGTATTTT,CASSLLTGPSTDTQYF
TRBV14,-,-,TRBJ2-1,TGTGCCAGCAGCCTCAGCTCGGCCTACAATGAGCAGTTCTTC,CASSLSSAYNEQFF
TRBV11-1,-,-,TRBJ1-1,TGTGCCAGCAGCTTAGTTTTTGGGCCCGCGGACACTGAAGCTTTCTTT,CASSLVFGPADTEAFF
TRBV5-4,-,-,TRBJ2-7,TGTGCCAGCAGCTCGGGTCCACAGGCCGACTACGAGCAGTACTTC,CASSSGPQADYEQYF
TRBV2,TRBD2,-,TRBJ2-2,TGTGCCAGCAGTGGACTAGCAGGGACCGGGGAGCTGTTTTTT,CASSGLAGTGELFF
TRBV11-2,-,-,TRBJ1-2,TGTGCCAGCAGCTTAATTTCTCGGAAAACGAACTATGGCTACACCTTC,CASSLISRKTNYGYTF
TRBV7-6,-,-,TRBJ2-5,TGTGCCAGCAGCTTAGACTATGGACTACAAGAGACCCAGTACTTC,CASSLDYGLQETQYF
TRBV30,-,-,TRBJ1-2,TGTGCCTGGAGTGCGGCCGGGACACAGAACTATGGCTACACCTTC,CAWSAAGTQNYGYTF
TRBV13,-,-,TRBJ1-2,TGTGCCAGCAGCTTAAGGGGGGCAGGCTACACCTTC,CASSLRGAGYTF
TRBV9,-,-,TRBJ1-1,TGTGCCAGCAGCGTAGCGACAGGGAACACTGAAGCTTTCTTT,CASSVATGNTEAFF
TRBV11-2,-,few,TRBJ1-1,TGTGCCAGCAGCTTTTCCACGGGCATGAACACTGAAGCTTTCTTT,CASSFSTGMNTEAFF
TRBV7-8,-,-,TRBJ1-5,TGTGCCAGCAGCTTAGAAGGCTCCAATCAGCCCCAGCATTTT,CASSLEGSNQPQHF
TRBV30,-,-,TRBJ2-7,TGTGCCTGGAGTGATGCATTCCCCTACGAGCAGTACTTC,CAWSDAFPYEQYF
TRBV5-1,TRBD2,-,TRBJ2-7,TGCGCCAGCAGCTTCCGAGGGCGGGGGGGTAACGACGAGCAGTACTTC,CASSFRGRGGNDEQYF